These 18 T cell receptor beta chains originate from one sample sequenced in a study of regulatory T cells in long-lasting Graves disease. Arm-PCR with iRepertoire HTBI primers amplified the CDR3 regions for these TCR beta libraries. TCRdb reprocessed the multiplex PCR reads with MiXCR, giving one entry per CDR3 protein. The table has roughly 500,000 distinct CDR3 sequences, roughly 21% seen once. The time point was: persistent/refractory GD, antithyroid drugs over 5 years with positive TRAb. PBMCs provided the RNA from which the TCR library was made. Sequenced here: peripheral blood mononuclear cells (PBMCs), sampled when the disease was refractory, from a patient treated with antithyroid drugs. These receptors were obtained from a female donor with Graves disease.

A single count supports this clonotype. A junction end diverges from the germline sequence, so it may reflect a read error. The chain couples TRBV20-1 to TRBJ2-7, with 8 bases aligning to TRBD2. Germline assignment: CDR1 DFQATT and CDR2 SNEGSKA (reference sequence). This CDR3 has 16 residues. As DNA, the CDR3 is TGCAGTGCTAGTGACCCTAGGACTAGCTCTAGGTACGGGCAGTACTTC. As protein: CSASDPRTSSRYGQYF.

The chain employs TRBV7-9 and TRBJ2-1; D may correspond to TRBD1 or TRBD2 (6 bases each). Germline V CDR1 and CDR2: SEHNR, FQNEAQ (reference sequence). This CDR3 contains 17 residues. V lost 1 base and J 1 base, leaving 14 bases between the germline ends. CDR3 in DNA: TGTGCCAGCAGCTTAGGGGGGGCAGGGTGGTCCTACAATGAGCAGTTCTTC. Translated: CASSLGGAGWSYNEQFF.

The V and J genes are TRBV5-6 and TRBJ1-4, with 7 bases identical to TRBD1. The CDR3 consists of 13 residues. Trimming took 7 bases from V and 8 from J; bases not matched to a gene: 8. Germline CDR1 SGHDT, CDR2 YYEEEE. CDR3 bases: TGTGCCAGCCACAGGGGAGGCGGAGAAAAACTGTTTTTT. Amino acids: CASHRGGGEKLFF.

The CDR3 DNA reads as TGTGCCAGCAGCCGAGGGACATCTAACTATGGCTACACCTTC. Protein: CASSRGTSNYGYTF. The chain is built from TRBV5-4 and TRBJ1-2, with D possibly being TRBD1 (6 bases). The ends were cut back, 4 bases at V and 0 bases at J, with 10 bases in the middle. There are 14 residues in the CDR3. CDR1 is SGHNT and CDR2 is YYREEE in the germline V gene (reference sequence).

The J gene is TRBJ2-3, the V gene TRBV12-3 or TRBV12-4; 8 bases are shared with TRBD1. V dropped 7 bases and J dropped 3; count of bases not matched to a gene: 6. The CDR3 length is 14 residues. The CDR3 DNA reads TGTGCCAGCATCGGACAGGGTAGTACAGATACGCAGTATTTT. This encodes CASIGQGSTDTQYF.

This clonotype was seen ten or more times. The chain employs TRBV9 and TRBJ1-1; no reliable D call. The CDR3 totals 13 residues. Germline values: CDR1 SGDLS, CDR2 YYNGEE. With 7 bases removed from V and 1 base from J, the gap between germline ends came to 11 bases. This chain's CDR3 is CASGPTGNTEAFF. The CDR3 bases are TGTGCCAGCGGCCCGACGGGGAACACTGAAGCTTTCTTT. The full variable domain, its missing parts supplied by reference TRBV9 and TRBJ1-1, is DSGVTQTPKHLITATGQRVTLRCSPRSGDLSVYWYQQSLDQGLQFLIQYYNGEERAKGNILERFSAQQFPDLHSELNLSSLELGDSALYFCASGPTGNTEAFFGQGTRLTVV.

This clonotype was seen ten or more times. The chain recombines TRBV28 with TRBJ1-1; D not resolved. CDR1 is MDHEN, CDR2 SYDVKM, per germline. This CDR3 is built from 15 residues. V gave up 5 bases and J gave up 0 bases, with 13 bases separating them. The CDR3 loop reads CASSPPTSMNTEAFF. The CDR3 nucleotides are TGTGCCAGCAGTCCCCCGACATCTATGAACACTGAAGCTTTCTTT. The variable domain in full, completed from reference TRBV28 and TRBJ1-1, reads DVKVTQSSRYLVKRTGEKVFLECVQDMDHENMFWYRQDPGLGLRLIYFSYDVKMKEKGDIPEGYSVSREKKERFSLILESASTNQTSMYLCASSPPTSMNTEAFFGQGTRLTVV.

This clonotype has a count of ten or more. The rearrangement links TRBV28 to TRBJ1-2, with 12 bases lining up with TRBD1. The junction had 9 bases not matched to a gene; V was cut back by 5 bases and J by 5 bases. This CDR3 has 16 amino acids. The V gene's germline CDR1 is MDHEN and CDR2 SYDVKM. CDR3 DNA sequence: TGTGCCAGCAGTCCGGGGACAGGGGGCGCTGGATATGGCTACACCTTC. Encoded protein: CASSPGTGGAGYGYTF.

In regard to this clonotype: Since the CDR3 does not end with the conserved phenylalanine or tryptophan, this likely comes from a read error. V gene TRBV6-9 combines with J gene TRBJ1-2; D is undetermined. The CDR3 is 14 residues long. Germline V gives CDR1 MNHGY, CDR2 SVAAGI. Trimming stripped 4 bases from V and 4 bases from J, with 13 bases between. The CDR3 spells CASSSTGPSYGYTS. CDR3 bases: TGTGCCAGCAGTTCAACCGGGCCTAGCTATGGCTACACCTCC.

This chain's CDR3 is CASSQDFGARTGELFF. CDR3 in DNA: TGTGCCAGCAGCCAAGATTTTGGGGCGCGAACCGGGGAGCTGTTTTTT. This sequence joins TRBV3-1 and TRBJ2-2; D may be TRBD1 (5 bases). CDR1 is LGHDT, CDR2 YNNKEL, per germline (reference sequence). Trimming stripped 0 bases from V and 5 bases from J, with 13 bases between. The CDR3 contains 16 residues.

The gene calls are TRBV29-1 and TRBJ1-2, with a tentative D call TRBD1 (6 bases). The CDR3 is 12 amino acids. V lost 7 bases and J lost 5, with 14 bases in between. Germline V lookup: CDR1 SQVTM, CDR2 ANQGSEA. In nucleotides, the CDR3 is TGCAGCGCCCCACAGGGAAGATATGGCTACACCTTC. Translation: CSAPQGRYGYTF.

In this sample, this clonotype turned up a few times. This chain connects TRBV5-1 to TRBJ2-4; perhaps TRBD2 as D (6 bases). The CDR3 extends over 12 amino acids. Germline V CDR1 and CDR2: SGHRS, YFSETQ. V was cut by 4 bases and J by 8 bases, with 10 bases left in between. Here the CDR3 reads CASSGDFDIQYF. In DNA, the CDR3 is TGCGCCAGCAGCGGGGACTTTGACATTCAGTACTTC. Combining the CDR3 with reference TRBV5-1 and TRBJ2-4 gives the whole variable domain KAGVTQTPRYLIKTRGQQVTLSCSPISGHRSVSWYQQTPGQGLQFLFEYFSETQRNKGNFPGRFSGRQFSNSRSEMNVSTLELGDSALYLCASSGDFDIQYFGAGTRLSVL.

This rearrangement joins TRBV10-1 to TRBJ2-7, with 7 nucleotides matching TRBD2. The CDR3 covers 15 residues. Germline CDR1 and CDR2: WNHNN and SYGVQD (reference sequence). V lost 8 bases and J lost 7; bases outside the gene matches: 17. The CDR3 region has the DNA TGCGCCAGCGTCTTTTTGGCGGGGGAGAAGGGGGAGCAGTACTTC. Translation gives CASVFLAGEKGEQYF.

Comment on this clonotype: A read error may explain this, as a much larger clone is one base away. The V and J genes are TRBV6-1 and TRBJ1-1; TRBD1 matches 11 bases. The CDR3 is 17 residues long. The germline V gene has CDR1 MNHNS and CDR2 SASEGT. The DNA for the CDR3 is TGTGCCAGCAGCCAGATAGGACAGGGGGCGAAGAACACTGGAGCTTTCTTT. Translated: CASSQIGQGAKNTGAFF.

In this sample, this clonotype turned up many times. The chain employs TRBV6-1 and TRBJ2-7; 10 bases map to TRBD2. Trimming at V came to 5 bases and at J to 3 bases, leaving 10 bases not matched to a gene. The V gene's germline CDR1 is MNHNS and CDR2 SASEGT. CDR3 size: 16 residues. CDR3 residues: CASSPYLAGDLYEQYF. The CDR3, as DNA: TGTGCCAGCAGTCCGTACCTAGCGGGAGATCTCTACGAGCAGTACTTC.

Ten or more counts support this clonotype. This rearrangement joins TRBV27 to TRBJ2-5, with 7 nucleotides matching TRBD2. The trim removed 0 bases at V and 4 bases at J, leaving 2 bases unmatched. The CDR3 consists of 14 residues. CDR1 is MNHEY, CDR2 SMNVEV, per germline (reference sequence). The chain's CDR3 is CASSLSPGGETQYF. In DNA form, the CDR3 reads TGTGCCAGCAGTTTATCTCCGGGAGGAGAGACCCAGTACTTC.

This clonotype was recorded many times. The chain joins TRBV28 to TRBJ1-5; D uncertain. The V end lost 7 bases, the J end lost 4 bases, and 8 bases lay between the germline ends. CDR3 length equals 12 residues. Germline CDR1 reads MDHEN; CDR2 reads SYDVKM. Here the CDR3 DNA reads TGTGCCAGCACAAGCCAGAATCAGCCCCAGCATTTT. Amino acids: CASTSQNQPQHF. Drawing the rest from reference TRBV28 and TRBJ1-5, the complete variable domain is DVKVTQSSRYLVKRTGEKVFLECVQDMDHENMFWYRQDPGLGLRLIYFSYDVKMKEKGDIPEGYSVSREKKERFSLILESASTNQTSMYLCASTSQNQPQHFGDGTRLSIL.

Many counts were recorded for this clonotype. V and J are TRBV7-8 and TRBJ1-2; D uncertain. CDR3 length equals 15 residues. Germline V gives CDR1 SGHVS, CDR2 FQNEAQ. Trimming shortened V by 3 bases and J by 1 base, and 12 bases separated the two germline ends. Here the CDR3 DNA reads TGTGCCAGCAGCTTCGATGGTCAACTTAACTATGGCTACACCTTC. Amino acid sequence: CASSFDGQLNYGYTF. Based on the CDR3 plus reference TRBV7-8 and TRBJ1-2, the full variable domain is GAGVSQSPRYKVAKRGQDVALRCDPISGHVSLFWYQQALGQGPEFLTYFQNEAQLDKSGLPSDRFFAERPEGSVSTLKIQRTQQEDSAVYLCASSFDGQLNYGYTFGSGTRLTVV.